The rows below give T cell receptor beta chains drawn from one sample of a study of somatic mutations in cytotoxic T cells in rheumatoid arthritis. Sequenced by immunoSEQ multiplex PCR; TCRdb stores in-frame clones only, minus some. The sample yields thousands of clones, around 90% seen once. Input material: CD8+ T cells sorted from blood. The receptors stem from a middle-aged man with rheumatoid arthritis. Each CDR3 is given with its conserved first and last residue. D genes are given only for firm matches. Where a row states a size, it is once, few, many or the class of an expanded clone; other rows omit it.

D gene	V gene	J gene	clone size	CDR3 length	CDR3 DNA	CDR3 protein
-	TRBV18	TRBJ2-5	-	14	TGTGCCAGCTCACCAACAGGGAATAAGGAGACCCAGTACTTC	CASSPTGNKETQYF
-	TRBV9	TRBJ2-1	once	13	TGTGCCAGCAGCGTAGCCAGCGTCCATGAGCAGTTCTTC	CASSVASVHEQFF
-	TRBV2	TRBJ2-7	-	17	TGTGCCAGCAGTGAAGATATTTCCCTTCGAAGCGGCGGGGAGCAGTACTTC	CASSEDISLRSGGEQYF
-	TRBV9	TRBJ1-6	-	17	TGTGCCAGCAGCGCGGACGGGGTTCATACCTATAATTCCCCCCTCCACTTT	CASSADGVHTYNSPLHF
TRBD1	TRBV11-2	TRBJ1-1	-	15	TGTGCCAGCAGCTTAGGGACAGGGGAAGCCGCTGAAGCTTTCTTT	CASSLGTGEAAEAFF
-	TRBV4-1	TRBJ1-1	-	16	TGCGCCAGCAGCCGAGATAGGTCACGCTGGAGGACTGAAGCTTTCTTT	CASSRDRSRWRTEAFF
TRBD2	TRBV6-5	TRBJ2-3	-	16	TGTGCCAGCAGTTCGCTAGCGGGGGGGCCGACAGATACGCAGTATTTT	CASSSLAGGPTDTQYF
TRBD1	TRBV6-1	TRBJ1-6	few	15	TGTGCCAGCAGTTCGGGACAGGGTCACAATTCACCCCTCCACTTT	CASSSGQGHNSPLHF
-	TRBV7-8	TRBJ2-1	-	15	TGTGCCAGCAGCTTATGGCAGGCCCCGGTCAATGAGCAGTTCTTC	CASSLWQAPVNEQFF
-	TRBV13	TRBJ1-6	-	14	TGTGCCAGCAGCTTTCAACAGGTTAATTCCCCCCTCCACTTT	CASSFQQVNSPLHF
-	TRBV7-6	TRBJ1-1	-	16	TGTGCCAGCAGCTTATTCACAGGGTCCATGAACACTGAAGCTTTCTTT	CASSLFTGSMNTEAFF
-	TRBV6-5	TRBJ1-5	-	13	TGTGCCAGCAGTCCACAGGGCAATCAGCCCCAGCATTTT	CASSPQGNQPQHF
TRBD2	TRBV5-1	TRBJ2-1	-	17	TGCGCCAGCAGCTTAAGACTAGCGGGGGGCGTGTACAATGAGCAGTTCTTC	CASSLRLAGGVYNEQFF
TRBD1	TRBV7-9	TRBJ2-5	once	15	TGTGCCAGCAGCCCCCCGGGACAGAGAAAAGAGACCCAGTACTTC	CASSPPGQRKETQYF
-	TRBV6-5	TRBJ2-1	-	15	TGTGCCAGCAGCATCGGGACACTTTCCTACAATGAGCAGTTCTTC	CASSIGTLSYNEQFF
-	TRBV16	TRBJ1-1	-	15	TGTGCCAGCAGCCATACAGGCGGCATGAACACTGAAGCTTTCTTT	CASSHTGGMNTEAFF
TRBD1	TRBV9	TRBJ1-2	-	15	TGTGCCAGCAGCGTAGACAATACAGGGGCGGCTGGCTACACCTTC	CASSVDNTGAAGYTF
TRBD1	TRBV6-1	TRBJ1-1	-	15	TGTGCCAGCAGTGAACCCAGGGGGCCCGGCACTGAAGCTTTCTTT	CASSEPRGPGTEAFF
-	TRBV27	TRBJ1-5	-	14	TGTGCCAGCAGTCGACGACAGAACAATCAGCCCCAGCATTTT	CASSRRQNNQPQHF
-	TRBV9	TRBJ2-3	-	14	TGTGCCAGCCTCGACAGGCGGGGGCGTACTACGCAGTATTTT	CASLDRRGRTTQYF
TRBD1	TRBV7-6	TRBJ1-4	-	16	TGTGCCAGCAGCCGTCCCGGGACAGGGTACGATGAAAAACTGTTTTTT	CASSRPGTGYDEKLFF
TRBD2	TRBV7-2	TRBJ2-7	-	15	TGTGCCAGCAGCTTAGAAGTGAGCGGGGGCTACGAGCAGTACTTC	CASSLEVSGGYEQYF
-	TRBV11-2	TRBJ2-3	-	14	TGTGCCAGCAGCTTACCTCTACGCACAGATACGCAGTATTTT	CASSLPLRTDTQYF
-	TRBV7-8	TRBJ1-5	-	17	TGTGCCAGCAGCTTAGGCCGCGGGGGTTCGTTCAATCAGCCCCAGCATTTT	CASSLGRGGSFNQPQHF
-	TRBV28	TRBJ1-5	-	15	TGTGCCAGCAGTCCTTGGGGGGTTAGCAATCAGCCCCAGCATTTT	CASSPWGVSNQPQHF